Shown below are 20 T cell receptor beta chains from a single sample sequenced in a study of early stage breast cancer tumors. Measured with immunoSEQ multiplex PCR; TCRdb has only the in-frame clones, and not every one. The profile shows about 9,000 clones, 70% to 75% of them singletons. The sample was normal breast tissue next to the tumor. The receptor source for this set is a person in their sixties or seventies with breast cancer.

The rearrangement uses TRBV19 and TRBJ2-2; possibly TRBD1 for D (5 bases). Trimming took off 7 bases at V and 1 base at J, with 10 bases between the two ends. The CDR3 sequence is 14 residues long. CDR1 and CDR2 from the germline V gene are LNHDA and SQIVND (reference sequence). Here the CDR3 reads CASKSQGNTGELFF. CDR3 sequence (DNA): TGTGCCAGTAAAAGTCAGGGGAACACCGGGGAGCTGTTTTTT.

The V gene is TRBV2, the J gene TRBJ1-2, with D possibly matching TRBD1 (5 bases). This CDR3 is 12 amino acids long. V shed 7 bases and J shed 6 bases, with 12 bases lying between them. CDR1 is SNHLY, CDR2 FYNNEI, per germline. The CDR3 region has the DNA TGTGCCAGCACCGGCAGGGATAATGGCTACACCTTC. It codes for CASTGRDNGYTF. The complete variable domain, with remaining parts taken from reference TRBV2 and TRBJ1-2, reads EPEVTQTPSHQVTQMGQEVILRCVPISNHLYFYWYRQILGQKVEFLVSFYNNEISEKSEIFDDQFSVERPDGSNFTLKIRSTKLEDSAMYFCASTGRDNGYTFGSGTRLTVV.

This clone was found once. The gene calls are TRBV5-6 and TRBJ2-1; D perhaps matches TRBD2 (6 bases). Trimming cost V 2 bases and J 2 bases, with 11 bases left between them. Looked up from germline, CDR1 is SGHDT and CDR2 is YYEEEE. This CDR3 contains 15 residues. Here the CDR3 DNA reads TGTGCCAGCAGCTTCGGCGGGGCAACCTACAATGAGCAGTTCTTC. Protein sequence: CASSFGGATYNEQFF.

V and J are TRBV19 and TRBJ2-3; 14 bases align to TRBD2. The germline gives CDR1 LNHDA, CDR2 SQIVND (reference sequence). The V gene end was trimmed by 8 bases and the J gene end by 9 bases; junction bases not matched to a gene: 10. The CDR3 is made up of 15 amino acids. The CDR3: CASSGLAGAAGTQYF. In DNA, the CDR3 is TGTGCCAGTTCGGGACTAGCGGGGGCGGCGGGCACGCAGTATTTT.

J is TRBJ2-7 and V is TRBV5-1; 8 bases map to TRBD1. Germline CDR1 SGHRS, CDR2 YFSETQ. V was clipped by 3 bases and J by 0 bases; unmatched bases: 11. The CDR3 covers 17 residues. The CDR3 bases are TGCGCCAGCAGCTGGGGCAGGGGGCCACCACTCTCCTACGAGCAGTACTTC. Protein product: CASSWGRGPPLSYEQYF.

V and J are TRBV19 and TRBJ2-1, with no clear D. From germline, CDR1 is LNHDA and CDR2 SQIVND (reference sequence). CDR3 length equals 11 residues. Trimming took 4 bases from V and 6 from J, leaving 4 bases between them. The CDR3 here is CASSTSNEQFF. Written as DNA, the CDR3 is TGTGCCAGTAGTACCTCCAATGAGCAGTTCTTC.

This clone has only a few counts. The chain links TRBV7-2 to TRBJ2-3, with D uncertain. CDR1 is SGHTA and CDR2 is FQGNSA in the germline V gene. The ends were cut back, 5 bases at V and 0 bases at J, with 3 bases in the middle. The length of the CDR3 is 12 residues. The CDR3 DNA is TGTGCCAGCAGCCTTAGCACAGATACGCAGTATTTT. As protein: CASSLSTDTQYF. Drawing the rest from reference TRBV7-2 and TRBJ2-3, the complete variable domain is GAGVSQSPSNKVTEKGKDVELRCDPISGHTALYWYRQSLGQGLEFLIYFQGNSAPDKSGLPSDRFSAERTGGSVSTLTIQRTQQEDSAVYLCASSLSTDTQYFGPGTRLTVL.

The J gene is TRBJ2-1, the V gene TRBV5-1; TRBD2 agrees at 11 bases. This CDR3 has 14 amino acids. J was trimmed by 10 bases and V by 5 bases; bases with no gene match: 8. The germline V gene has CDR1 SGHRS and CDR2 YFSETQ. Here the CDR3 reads CASRKLAGEYEQFF. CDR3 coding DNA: TGCGCCAGCAGGAAACTAGCGGGAGAGTACGAGCAGTTCTTC. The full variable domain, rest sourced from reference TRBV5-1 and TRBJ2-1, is KAGVTQTPRYLIKTRGQQVTLSCSPISGHRSVSWYQQTPGQGLQFLFEYFSETQRNKGNFPGRFSGRQFSNSRSEMNVSTLELGDSALYLCASRKLAGEYEQFFGPGTRLTVL.

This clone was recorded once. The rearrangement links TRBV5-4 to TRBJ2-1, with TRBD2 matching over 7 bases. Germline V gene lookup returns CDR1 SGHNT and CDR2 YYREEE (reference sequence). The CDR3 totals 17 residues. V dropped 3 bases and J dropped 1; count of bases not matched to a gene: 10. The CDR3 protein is CASSSGAAGRSYNEQFF. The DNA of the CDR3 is TGTGCCAGCAGCTCGGGAGCAGCGGGAAGGTCCTACAATGAGCAGTTCTTC.

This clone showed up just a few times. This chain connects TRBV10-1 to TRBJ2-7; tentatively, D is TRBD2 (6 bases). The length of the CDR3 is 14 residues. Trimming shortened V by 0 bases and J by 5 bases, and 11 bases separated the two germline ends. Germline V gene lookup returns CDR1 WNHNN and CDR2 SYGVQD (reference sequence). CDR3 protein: CASSESRLGDEQYF. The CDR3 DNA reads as TGCGCCAGCAGTGAGTCTCGACTAGGGGACGAGCAGTACTTC.

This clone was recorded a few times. The CDR3 nucleotides are TGTGCCAATCGGGTGGGCAGGGGGATACGCAATCAGCCCCAGCATTTT. It is translated as CANRVGRGIRNQPQHF. The chain combines TRBV27 with TRBJ1-5, with 7 bases that match TRBD1. The CDR3 loop spans 16 amino acids. Looked up from germline, CDR1 is MNHEY and CDR2 is SMNVEV (reference sequence). V shed 10 bases and J 2 bases; nucleotides not matched to a gene: 14.

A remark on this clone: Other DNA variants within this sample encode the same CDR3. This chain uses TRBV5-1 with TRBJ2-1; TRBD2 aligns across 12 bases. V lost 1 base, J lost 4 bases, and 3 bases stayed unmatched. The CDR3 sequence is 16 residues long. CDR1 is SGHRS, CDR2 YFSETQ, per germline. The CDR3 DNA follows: TGCGCCAGCAGCTTGAGGACTAGCGGGGTGTACAATGAGCAGTTCTTC. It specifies CASSLRTSGVYNEQFF.

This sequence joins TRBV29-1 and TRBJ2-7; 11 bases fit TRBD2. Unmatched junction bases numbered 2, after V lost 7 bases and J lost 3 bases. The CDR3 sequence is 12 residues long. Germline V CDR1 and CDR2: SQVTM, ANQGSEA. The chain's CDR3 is CSGGTSGYEQYF. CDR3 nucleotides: TGCAGCGGGGGGACTAGCGGCTACGAGCAGTACTTC.

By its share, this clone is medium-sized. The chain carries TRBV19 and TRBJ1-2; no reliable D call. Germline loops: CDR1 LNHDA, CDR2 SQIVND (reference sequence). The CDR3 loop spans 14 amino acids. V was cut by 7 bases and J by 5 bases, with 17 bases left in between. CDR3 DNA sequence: TGTGCCAGTAACGACCCTCGAGGGCGTTATGGCTACACCTTC. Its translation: CASNDPRGRYGYTF.

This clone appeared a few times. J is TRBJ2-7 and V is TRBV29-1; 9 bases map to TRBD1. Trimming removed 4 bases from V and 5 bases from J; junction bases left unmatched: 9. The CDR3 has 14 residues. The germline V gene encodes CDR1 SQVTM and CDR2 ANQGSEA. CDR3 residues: CSVAPGQGFHEQYF. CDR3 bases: TGCAGCGTTGCTCCGGGACAGGGTTTCCACGAGCAGTACTTC.

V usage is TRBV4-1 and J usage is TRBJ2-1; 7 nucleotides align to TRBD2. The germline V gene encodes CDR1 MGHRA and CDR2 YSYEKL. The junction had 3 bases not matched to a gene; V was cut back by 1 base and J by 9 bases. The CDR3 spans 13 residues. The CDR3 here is CASSQGPGGEQFF. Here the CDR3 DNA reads TGCGCCAGCAGCCAAGGTCCGGGGGGTGAGCAGTTCTTC.

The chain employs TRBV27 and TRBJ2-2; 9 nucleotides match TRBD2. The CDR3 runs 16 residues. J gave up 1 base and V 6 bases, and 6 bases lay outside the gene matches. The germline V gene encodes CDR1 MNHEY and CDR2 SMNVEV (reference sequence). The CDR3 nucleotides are TGTGCCAGCAGCCTGCGACTAGCGGTGAACACCGGGGAGCTGTTTTTT. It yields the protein CASSLRLAVNTGELFF.

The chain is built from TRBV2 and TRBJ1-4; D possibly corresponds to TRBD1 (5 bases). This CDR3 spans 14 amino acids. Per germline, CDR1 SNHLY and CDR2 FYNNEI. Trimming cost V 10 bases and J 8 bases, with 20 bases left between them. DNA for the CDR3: TGTGCCATCCATCGCGGCAGGGAAGAAGAAAAACTGTTTTTT. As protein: CAIHRGREEEKLFF.

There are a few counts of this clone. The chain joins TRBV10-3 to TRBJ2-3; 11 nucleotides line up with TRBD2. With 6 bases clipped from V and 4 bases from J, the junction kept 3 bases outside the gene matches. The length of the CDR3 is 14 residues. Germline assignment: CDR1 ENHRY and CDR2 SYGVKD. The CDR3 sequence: CAIRLGLAADTQYF. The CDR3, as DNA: TGTGCCATCAGGCTGGGACTAGCGGCAGATACGCAGTATTTT.

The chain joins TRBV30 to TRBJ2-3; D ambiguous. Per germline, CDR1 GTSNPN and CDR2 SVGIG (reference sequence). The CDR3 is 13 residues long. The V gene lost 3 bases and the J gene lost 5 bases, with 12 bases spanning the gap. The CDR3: CAWSAQIEDTQYF. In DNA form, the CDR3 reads TGTGCCTGGAGCGCACAGATTGAAGATACGCAGTATTTT.